Each of the 5 T cell receptor beta chains below was sequenced from the same sample in a study of T cells in Graves' hyperthyroidism and ophthalmopathy. RNA transcripts yielded amplified TCR beta CDR3 regions. HTBI primers were used for first-round RT-PCR of the TCR CDR3. TCRdb processed the multiplex PCR reads anew with MiXCR; each CDR3 protein has one entry. The profile covers 640,000 or so distinct CDR3 sequences, with 14% appearing a single time and around 7% taken by the ten largest. The source material was blood. The origin of the receptors is a woman aged 18-30 years with Graves' ophthalmopathy.

This clonotype was seen more than once but under ten times. The chain uses TRBV5-1 and TRBJ2-2; D possibly matches TRBD1 or TRBD2 (7 bases each). V was trimmed by 3 bases and J by 4 bases, leaving 16 bases between them. This CDR3 contains 16 residues. The V gene's germline CDR1 is SGHRS and CDR2 YFSETQ. CDR3 sequence: CASSSPGGQATGELFF. CDR3 coding DNA: TGCGCCAGCAGCTCCCCGGGAGGACAGGCCACCGGGGAGCTGTTTTTT.

The gene calls are TRBV5-6 and TRBJ2-7, with D unresolved. The CDR3 sequence is 14 residues long. The germline CDR1 and CDR2 sequences are SGHDT and YYEEEE. Between the trimmed V and J ends, which lost 0 bases and 1 base, there was a span of 8 bases. DNA of the CDR3: TGTGCCAGCAGCTTGGGAAGGCTGTCCTACGAGCAGTACTTC. Translating it yields CASSLGRLSYEQYF.

J is TRBJ2-3 and V is TRBV6-1; D is perhaps TRBD1 (6 bases). With 5 bases removed from V and 0 bases from J, the gap between germline ends came to 12 bases. The germline V gene has CDR1 MNHNS and CDR2 SASEGT. The length of the CDR3 is 15 residues. The CDR3 here is CASSPLDSSTDTQYF. The CDR3 DNA reads TGTGCCAGCAGTCCCTTGGACAGTAGCACAGATACGCAGTATTTT.

This clonotype was recorded a few times. This sequence joins TRBV30 and TRBJ2-2; 9 nucleotides line up with TRBD1. Trimming removed 5 bases from V and 6 bases from J; junction bases left unmatched: 7. The germline V gene has CDR1 GTSNPN and CDR2 SVGIG (reference sequence). This CDR3 region has 14 residues. CDR3 coding DNA: TGTGCCTGGCCAGGGACAGGGTCGGCCGGGGAGCTGTTTTTT. This sequence encodes CAWPGTGSAGELFF.

The sample holds many counts of this clonotype. The chain uses TRBV28 and TRBJ2-7; maybe TRBD1 (5 bases). In germline, CDR1 is MDHEN, CDR2 SYDVKM. Trimming left V 8 bases short and J 5 bases short, with 22 bases between. The CDR3 runs 15 residues. CDR3 amino acids: CASYEAGSVGDEQYF. Here the CDR3 DNA reads TGTGCCAGCTATGAAGCAGGGTCGGTTGGGGACGAGCAGTACTTC.